These 21 T cell receptor beta chains were sequenced from one sample in a study of blood T cell repertoires in COVID-19. The repertoire was sequenced with immunoSEQ multiplex PCR; TCRdb's copy has only in-frame clones and lacks some. The sample holds 270,000 or so clones, around 92% seen once. Sample: peripheral blood. The source is a woman aged 25 to 39 with COVID-19, enrolled during active disease.

The chain recombines TRBV13 with TRBJ1-5; 8 bases are shared with TRBD1. The germline CDR1 and CDR2 sequences are PRHDT and FYEKMQ (reference sequence). This CDR3 comprises 19 residues. With 4 bases clipped from V and 0 bases from J, the junction kept 14 bases outside the gene matches. CDR3 protein: CASSSLDRVHSYSNQPQHF. CDR3 bases: TGTGCCAGCAGCTCCCTGGACAGGGTACACTCTTATAGCAATCAGCCCCAGCATTTT. Combining the CDR3 with reference TRBV13 and TRBJ1-5 gives the whole variable domain AAGVIQSPRHLIKEKRETATLKCYPIPRHDTVYWYQQGPGQDPQFLISFYEKMQSDKGSIPDRFSAQQFSDYHSELNMSSLELGDSALYFCASSSLDRVHSYSNQPQHFGDGTRLSIL.

In this sample, this clone turned up a few times. This rearrangement joins TRBV5-1 to TRBJ1-2; 12 bases are a match to TRBD1. Germline V CDR1 and CDR2: SGHRS, YFSETQ. The CDR3 is 17 amino acids. The ends lost 2 bases at V and 4 bases at J; junction bases unmatched: 9. The CDR3 DNA reads as TGCGCCAGCAGCTTATCGGGACAGGGGGCGCAGGGCTATGGCTACACCTTC. This codes for CASSLSGQGAQGYGYTF.

Here the CDR3 DNA reads TGTGCCAGCAGTCTACTCCAGGGGGGTCAGCCCCAGCATTTT. Amino acid sequence: CASSLLQGGQPQHF. The V call is TRBV6-5, the J call TRBJ1-5, with 7 positions matching TRBD1. The CDR3 contains 14 residues. The V gene end was trimmed by 5 bases and the J gene end by 6 bases; junction bases not matched to a gene: 7. CDR1 is MNHEY and CDR2 is SVGAGI in the germline V gene.

This clone was counted at least ten times. A junction boundary mismatches the germline segment, possibly from a read error. The CDR3 coding sequence is TGTGCCACCAGCCGAGATAGCGGGGGGGCTATCACAGATACGCAGTATTTT. It codes for CATSRDSGGAITDTQYF. The chain combines TRBV15 with TRBJ2-3; 11 nucleotides agree with TRBD2. The CDR3 has 17 amino acids. CDR1 and CDR2 (germline): LNHNV, YYDKDF (reference sequence). The whole variable domain, remainder taken from reference TRBV15 and TRBJ2-3, is DAMVIQNPRYQVTQFGKPVTLSCSQTLNHNVMYWYQQKSSQAPKLLFHYYDKDFNNEADTPDNFQSRRPNTSFCFLDIRSPGLGDTAMYLCATSRDSGGAITDTQYFGPGTRLTVL.

The rearrangement links TRBV3-1 (or the pseudogene TRBV3-2) to TRBJ1-1; D perhaps matches TRBD1 (5 bases). V gave up 1 base and J gave up 3 bases, with 15 bases separating them. The CDR3 length is 16 residues. The germline V gene has CDR1 LGHDT and CDR2 YNNKEL (reference sequence). The CDR3 DNA reads as TGTGCCAGCAGCCAAGGGGGCGGCGGATTGTACACTGAAGCTTTCTTT. Its protein is CASSQGGGGLYTEAFF.

In the case of this clone: In the same sample, other DNA sequences code for this CDR3. The chain carries TRBV5-6 and TRBJ2-5; D is unclear. CDR1 and CDR2 (germline): SGHDT, YYEEEE. The CDR3 sequence is 11 residues long. The V gene lost 0 bases and the J gene lost 5 bases, with 2 bases spanning the gap. The CDR3 region is CASSLAETQYF. As DNA, the CDR3 is TGTGCCAGCAGCTTGGCTGAGACCCAGTACTTC.

V gene TRBV28 combines with J gene TRBJ1-6; a weak D match, TRBD1 (6 bases). CDR1 and CDR2 (germline): MDHEN, SYDVKM. This CDR3 is built from 13 residues. V was shortened by 11 bases and J by 0 bases, with 8 bases between the two germline ends. CDR3 bases: TGTGCCGACAGGAGCTCCTATAATTCACCCCTCCACTTT. The encoded protein is CADRSSYNSPLHF.

This rearrangement joins TRBV7-9 to TRBJ1-1; the D gene is possibly TRBD1 (6 bases). The CDR3 covers 13 residues. CDR1 SEHNR and CDR2 FQNEAQ come from the germline V gene (reference sequence). The ends were cut back, 11 bases at V and 3 bases at J, with 16 bases in the middle. This CDR3 reads CAGGAQSYTEAFF. The CDR3 DNA reads as TGTGCCGGGGGGGCACAGAGCTACACTGAAGCTTTCTTT.

The chain uses TRBV19 and TRBJ2-7; 7 nucleotides match TRBD1. There are 13 residues in the CDR3. Germline assignment: CDR1 LNHDA and CDR2 SQIVND (reference sequence). Trimming at V came to 6 bases and at J to 2 bases, leaving 4 bases not matched to a gene. In nucleotides, the CDR3 is TGTGCCAGTAGCAGGGACAGAACCTACGAGCAGTACTTC. This codes for CASSRDRTYEQYF.

J is TRBJ1-1 and V is TRBV18, with D possibly matching TRBD1 (5 bases). V was clipped by 4 bases and J by 5 bases, with 14 bases between them. Germline assignment: CDR1 KGHSH and CDR2 LQKENI. The CDR3 length is 14 residues. The CDR3 loop reads CASSRVGGETEAFF. The CDR3 bases are TGTGCCAGCTCACGGGTGGGGGGTGAAACTGAAGCTTTCTTT.

The chain links TRBV3-1 (or the pseudogene TRBV3-2) to TRBJ2-5; weak D call: TRBD2 (5 bases). With 8 bases removed from V and 2 bases from J, the gap between germline ends came to 9 bases. The CDR3 consists of 12 residues. Germline V gene data show CDR1 as LGHDT and CDR2 as YNNKEL (reference sequence). CDR3 residues: CASEGLQETQYF. The CDR3 DNA reads as TGTGCCAGCGAGGGTTTGCAAGAGACCCAGTACTTC.

This chain joins TRBV27 and TRBJ1-4, with D possibly TRBD1 on 5 matching bases. V was shortened by 8 bases and J by 5 bases, with 15 bases between the two germline ends. The CDR3 sequence is 14 residues long. Germline V gene data show CDR1 as MNHEY and CDR2 as SMNVEV (reference sequence). CDR3 sequence: CASQRRGRNEKLFF. The CDR3, as DNA: TGTGCCAGCCAACGGAGGGGACGGAATGAAAAACTGTTTTTT.

The chain is built from TRBV5-6 and TRBJ1-4; 10 positions match TRBD1. Germline loops: CDR1 SGHDT, CDR2 YYEEEE. V shed 3 bases and J 6 bases; nucleotides not matched to a gene: 5. CDR3 length: 15 residues. In nucleotides, the CDR3 is TGTGCCAGCAGCTCAGCCGGGACAGGGGATGAAAAACTGTTTTTT. Protein sequence: CASSSAGTGDEKLFF.

This chain connects TRBV19 to TRBJ1-5; TRBD1 matches 9 bases. Germline CDR1 is LNHDA and CDR2 is SQIVND (reference sequence). The CDR3 is 17 residues long. After removal of 1 base from V and 3 bases from J, the junction contained 7 bases not matched to a gene. In DNA form, the CDR3 reads TGTGCCAGTAGTATAGGGGACAGGGCGCCTAACAATCAGCCCCAGCATTTT. Encoded protein: CASSIGDRAPNNQPQHF.

The V call is TRBV19, the J call TRBJ1-2; D is possibly TRBD1 (5 bases). Germline CDR1 reads LNHDA; CDR2 reads SQIVND (reference sequence). V lost 5 bases, J lost 5 bases, and 15 bases lay in between. The CDR3 has 14 amino acids. CDR3 amino acids: CASSFTGGDYGYTF. In DNA, the CDR3 is TGTGCCAGTAGTTTCACAGGTGGGGATTATGGCTACACCTTC.

The chain recombines TRBV19 with TRBJ1-5, with 7 bases identical to TRBD1. The V gene's germline CDR1 is LNHDA and CDR2 SQIVND (reference sequence). With V trimmed by 7 bases and J by 5 bases, 11 bases remained unmatched. This CDR3 contains 15 residues. The CDR3: CASTQRGGADQPQHF. CDR3 nucleotide sequence: TGTGCCAGTACCCAACGAGGGGGCGCGGATCAGCCCCAGCATTTT.

This chain links TRBV6-5 with TRBJ1-6; 7 bases match TRBD1. This CDR3 is built from 13 residues. With V trimmed by 5 bases and J by 8 bases, 3 bases remained unmatched. Germline CDR1 reads MNHEY; CDR2 reads SVGAGI. The CDR3 DNA reads as TGTGCCAGCAGTCGGACAGGTGATTCACCCCTCCACTTT. Translation: CASSRTGDSPLHF.

The V and J genes are TRBV7-8 and TRBJ1-1, with 8 bases that match TRBD1. V dropped 7 bases and J dropped 1; count of bases not matched to a gene: 20. This CDR3 has 19 residues. CDR1 and CDR2 from the germline V gene are SGHVS and FQNEAQ. The chain's CDR3 is CASTLPRQGARSGNTEAFF. The CDR3 bases are TGTGCCAGCACCCTACCCCGGCAGGGGGCTCGTAGCGGGAACACTGAAGCTTTCTTT.

The chain has TRBV12-3 or TRBV12-4 and TRBJ1-1; no definite D call. Trimming cost V 1 base and J 3 bases, with 3 bases left between them. This CDR3 contains 12 residues. CDR3 protein: CASSLGDTEAFF. DNA of the CDR3: TGTGCCAGCAGTTTAGGAGACACTGAAGCTTTCTTT.

The CDR3 sequence is CASTDAVNEKLFF. CDR3 in DNA: TGTGCCAGCACTGATGCAGTAAATGAAAAACTGTTTTTT. The gene calls are TRBV7-9 and TRBJ1-4; D remains unclear. The ends were cut back, 7 bases at V and 5 bases at J, with 11 bases in the middle. CDR1 and CDR2 (germline): SEHNR, FQNEAQ (reference sequence). The CDR3 covers 13 residues.

The V and J genes are TRBV4-2 and TRBJ2-1, with TRBD2 matching 12 bases. The CDR3 extends over 16 amino acids. V lost 5 bases and J lost 0; bases outside the gene matches: 2. Germline V gene sequence: CDR1 LGHNA, CDR2 YNFKEQ. CDR3 nucleotide sequence: TGTGCCAGCAGCGAGACTAGCGGGGGCTCCTACAATGAGCAGTTCTTC. It encodes CASSETSGGSYNEQFF.